The 32 T cell receptor beta chains presented below share a single source sample, sequenced in a study of siplizumab effects on memory and regulatory T cells. Sequencing used immunoSEQ multiplex PCR; TCRdb keeps in-frame clones, though not all of them. The data hold some 100,000 clones, with 93% observed a single time. The specimen sequenced was CD8+ T cells sorted from blood. The source of these receptors is a human donor in good health.

V gene TRBV27 combines with J gene TRBJ1-1, with D perhaps TRBD1 (6 bases). Germline values: CDR1 MNHEY, CDR2 SMNVEV (reference sequence). The germline V and J ends were trimmed by 1 base and 1 base, with 13 bases remaining between them. The CDR3 extends over 16 amino acids. The DNA for the CDR3 is TGTGCCAGCAGTTTATTGGCCGGGGGCGCGAACACTGAAGCTTTCTTT. Protein sequence: CASSLLAGGANTEAFF.

The V call is TRBV27, the J call TRBJ2-7; TRBD2 aligns across 7 bases. V dropped 6 bases and J dropped 0; count of bases not matched to a gene: 8. The CDR3 runs 15 residues. Germline-derived CDR1 and CDR2 are MNHEY and SMNVEV (reference sequence). DNA for the CDR3: TGTGCCAGCAGGACTAGCAGCTCGAGCTCCTACGAGCAGTACTTC. This codes for CASRTSSSSSYEQYF.

The V and J genes are TRBV28 and TRBJ2-1; 9 bases line up with TRBD1. This CDR3 has 14 amino acids. Germline V lookup: CDR1 MDHEN, CDR2 SYDVKM. Trimming at V came to 5 bases and at J to 5 bases, leaving 4 bases not matched to a gene. CDR3 amino acids: CASSNRGPDNEQFF. For the CDR3, the DNA is TGTGCCAGCAGTAACAGGGGGCCCGACAATGAGCAGTTCTTC.

The chain couples TRBV4-3 to TRBJ2-3; no clear D. Germline V CDR1 and CDR2: LGHNA, YSLEER. The CDR3 loop spans 14 amino acids. Trimming pared 0 bases from V and 2 bases from J, leaving 6 bases between. CDR3: CASSQEDTTDTQYF. Here the CDR3 DNA reads TGCGCCAGCAGCCAAGAGGATACCACAGATACGCAGTATTTT.

The chain links TRBV11-3 to TRBJ2-1; 8 bases fit TRBD2. Unmatched junction bases numbered 9, after V lost 5 bases and J lost 3 bases. The CDR3 is made up of 16 amino acids. CDR1 and CDR2 (germline): SGHNT, YENEEA. The CDR3 DNA reads TGTGCCAGCAGCCCTTTCGAGCGGGAGTTCTACAATGAGCAGTTCTTC. It yields the protein CASSPFEREFYNEQFF.

This chain links TRBV4-3 with TRBJ2-7, with 9 positions matching TRBD2. Trimming removed 1 base from V and 7 bases from J; junction bases left unmatched: 11. The CDR3 is made up of 16 amino acids. Germline CDR1 is LGHNA and CDR2 is YSLEER. The CDR3 reads CASSQASVAGAREQYF. In nucleotides, the CDR3 is TGCGCCAGCAGCCAAGCCTCAGTAGCGGGAGCTCGGGAGCAGTACTTC.

V and J are TRBV14 and TRBJ2-3; 7 positions match TRBD2. The CDR3 covers 17 residues. Germline V gene sequence: CDR1 SGHDN, CDR2 FVKESK. V trimming: 0 bases; J trimming: 4 bases; junction bases outside the gene matches: 10. The CDR3 protein is CASSQDDPAGLADTQYF. CDR3 nucleotides: TGTGCCAGCAGCCAAGATGATCCAGCGGGATTAGCAGATACGCAGTATTTT. The full variable domain, with the rest looked up from reference TRBV14 and TRBJ2-3, is EAGVTQFPSHSVIEKGQTVTLRCDPISGHDNLYWYRRVMGKEIKFLLHFVKESKQDESGMPNNRFLAERTGGTYSTLKVQPAELEDSGVYFCASSQDDPAGLADTQYFGPGTRLTVL.

The chain employs TRBV11-3 and TRBJ2-7, with a tentative D call TRBD2 (6 bases). Germline V gene lookup returns CDR1 SGHNT and CDR2 YENEEA. V shed 8 bases and J shed 5 bases, with 16 bases lying between them. This CDR3 has 13 residues. In nucleotides, the CDR3 is TGTGCCAGCCGCGAACGGGAGAGGAACGAGCAGTACTTC. As protein: CASRERERNEQYF.

The chain uses TRBV10-2 and TRBJ1-1; D remains unclear. The germline gives CDR1 WSHSY, CDR2 SAAADI. This CDR3 is 15 amino acids long. The ends were cut back, 2 bases at V and 5 bases at J, with 15 bases in the middle. Written as DNA, the CDR3 is TGCGCCAGCAGTGAGGCGGTATTGGGTAAGACTGAAGCTTTCTTT. Translated, it gives CASSEAVLGKTEAFF.

The J gene is TRBJ2-2, the V gene TRBV7-3; D uncertain. The CDR3 runs 14 residues. Germline CDR1 and CDR2: SGHTA and FQGTGA. The V end lost 5 bases, the J end lost 1 base, and 8 bases lay between the germline ends. CDR3 bases: TGTGCCAGCAGCCCCCGGATGAACACCGGGGAGCTGTTTTTT. Its translation is CASSPRMNTGELFF. Using reference TRBV7-3 and TRBJ2-2 for the parts outside the CDR3, the full variable domain is GAGVSQTPSNKVTEKGKYVELRCDPISGHTALYWYRQSLGQGPEFLIYFQGTGAADDSGLPNDRFFAVRPEGSVSTLKIQRTERGDSAVYLCASSPRMNTGELFFGEGSRLTVL.

This chain joins TRBV7-9 and TRBJ2-3; D is undetermined. V lost 2 bases, J lost 8 bases, and 8 bases lay in between. The CDR3 contains 12 residues. Looked up from germline, CDR1 is SEHNR and CDR2 is FQNEAQ (reference sequence). CDR3 amino acids: CASSLSIRTQYF. CDR3 DNA: TGTGCCAGCAGCTTAAGTATCCGTACGCAGTATTTT. Full variable domain (missing parts from reference TRBV7-9 and TRBJ2-3): DTGVSQNPRHKITKRGQNVTFRCDPISEHNRLYWYRQTLGQGPEFLTYFQNEAQLEKSRLLSDRFSAERPKGSFSTLEIQRTEQGDSAMYLCASSLSIRTQYFGPGTRLTVL.

This clone was observed once. The chain combines TRBV7-9 with TRBJ1-2; D is perhaps TRBD1 (5 bases). Trimming pared 3 bases from V and 5 bases from J, leaving 10 bases between. Germline CDR1 SEHNR, CDR2 FQNEAQ (reference sequence). CDR3 size: 13 residues. CDR3 in amino acids: CASSFGTEYGYTF. DNA for the CDR3: TGTGCCAGCAGCTTTGGGACCGAGTATGGCTACACCTTC.

The genes are TRBV6-5 and TRBJ2-1, with 7 bases aligning to TRBD2. Germline lookup yields CDR1 MNHEY and CDR2 SVGAGI. V lost 5 bases, J lost 2 bases, and 6 bases stayed unmatched. The CDR3 contains 15 residues. This CDR3 is CASSHGGGPYNEQFF. For the CDR3, the DNA is TGTGCCAGCAGTCATGGCGGGGGACCCTACAATGAGCAGTTCTTC.

This clone was seen once. V is TRBV13 and J is TRBJ1-2; D is unresolved. Trimming took 4 bases from V and 8 from J, leaving 14 bases between them. Germline loops: CDR1 PRHDT, CDR2 FYEKMQ (reference sequence). CDR3 length: 13 amino acids. Here the CDR3 DNA reads TGTGCCAGCAGCTCCTGGGAGCTGGGAGGCTACACCTTC. This gives the protein CASSSWELGGYTF. Based on the CDR3 plus reference TRBV13 and TRBJ1-2, the full variable domain is AAGVIQSPRHLIKEKRETATLKCYPIPRHDTVYWYQQGPGQDPQFLISFYEKMQSDKGSIPDRFSAQQFSDYHSELNMSSLELGDSALYFCASSSWELGGYTFGSGTRLTVV.

CDR3 DNA: TGTGCCAGCAGTTACCCCGATTGGGGGAGGAACACTGAAGCTTTCTTT. Translation: CASSYPDWGRNTEAFF. The chain uses TRBV6-6 and TRBJ1-1; weak D call: TRBD1 (5 bases). V lost 2 bases, J lost 1 base, and 14 bases lay in between. The germline V gene encodes CDR1 MNHNY and CDR2 SVGAGI (reference sequence). This CDR3 is built from 16 residues.

The chain joins TRBV10-3 to TRBJ2-7, with 10 bases lining up with TRBD1. V trimming: 4 bases; J trimming: 5 bases; junction bases outside the gene matches: 5. The CDR3 sequence is 14 residues long. Germline lookup yields CDR1 ENHRY and CDR2 SYGVKD. The CDR3 loop is CAISGRTGGDEQYF. The CDR3 DNA sequence: TGTGCCATCAGTGGGAGGACAGGGGGGGACGAGCAGTACTTC.

CDR3 bases: TGTGCCAGCAGCTTAGCACTAGCGAGCTCCTACGAGCAGTACTTC. This translates into CASSLALASSYEQYF. This sequence joins TRBV7-9 and TRBJ2-7, with TRBD2 matching 7 bases. CDR1 is SEHNR, CDR2 FQNEAQ, per germline (reference sequence). J lost 0 bases, V lost 0 bases, and 2 bases had no gene match. This CDR3 is built from 15 residues.

This clone turned up a few times. The chain has TRBV19 and TRBJ1-1; D unclear. Trimming took 8 bases from V and 4 from J, leaving 14 bases between them. From germline, CDR1 is LNHDA and CDR2 SQIVND (reference sequence). The CDR3 runs to 13 residues. Here the CDR3 reads CASALSLGTEAFF. The CDR3 DNA is TGTGCCAGTGCTTTGTCGTTGGGCACTGAAGCTTTCTTT.

The chain links TRBV7-9 to TRBJ1-2; no clear D gene. Trimming removed 7 bases from V and 6 bases from J, with 18 bases in between. CDR1 and CDR2 (germline): SEHNR, FQNEAQ (reference sequence). The CDR3 has 14 residues. CDR3 amino acids: CASTSSGNSHGYTF. Written as DNA, the CDR3 is TGTGCCAGCACCTCGTCCGGGAACAGCCATGGCTACACCTTC.

V is TRBV6-5 and J is TRBJ2-7; 8 nucleotides line up with TRBD2. Trimming took 8 bases from V and 7 from J; bases not matched to a gene: 10. The CDR3 is made up of 13 amino acids. Germline assignment: CDR1 MNHEY and CDR2 SVGAGI. In DNA form, the CDR3 reads TGTGCCAGCCGACGGGGGGGTTGGGTTGAGCAGTACTTC. Its translation: CASRRGGWVEQYF.

The chain is built from TRBV29-1 and TRBJ2-2; 8 bases are a match to TRBD1. Germline CDR1 and CDR2: SQVTM and ANQGSEA. V shed 4 bases, J shed 8 bases, and the junction held 18 bases outside the gene matches. The CDR3 spans 17 residues. Written as DNA, the CDR3 is TGCAGCGTTGCCCTCCTCCGGACAGGGAGTGCCATTGGGGAGCTGTTTTTT. As protein: CSVALLRTGSAIGELFF.

The chain links TRBV7-9 to TRBJ1-2; 8 nucleotides match TRBD1. Unmatched junction bases numbered 9, after V lost 3 bases and J lost 6 bases. This CDR3 region has 15 residues. Per germline, CDR1 SEHNR and CDR2 FQNEAQ (reference sequence). In DNA form, the CDR3 reads TGTGCCAGCAGCTTGCCTAAAGGACAGGGAGATGGCTACACCTTC. Its translation is CASSLPKGQGDGYTF.

The chain recombines TRBV18 with TRBJ1-2; TRBD1 matches 7 bases. With 3 bases clipped from V and 1 base from J, the junction kept 2 bases outside the gene matches. Germline-derived CDR1 and CDR2 are KGHSH and LQKENI. The CDR3 sequence is 14 residues long. CDR3 nucleotide sequence: TGTGCCAGCTCACCCGGGACAGATAACTATGGCTACACCTTC. Protein product: CASSPGTDNYGYTF.

The chain uses TRBV7-3 and TRBJ2-3; perhaps TRBD1 as D (6 bases). The CDR3 runs to 15 residues. V was clipped by 3 bases and J by 1 base, with 11 bases between them. Germline CDR1 SGHTA, CDR2 FQGTGA. The CDR3 protein is CASSFTGMGTDTQYF. CDR3 coding DNA: TGTGCCAGCAGCTTCACAGGGATGGGCACAGATACGCAGTATTTT.

The chain combines TRBV28 with TRBJ2-6; D might be TRBD1 (5 bases). Trimming removed 3 bases from V and 0 bases from J, with 24 bases in between. The CDR3 has 21 residues. In germline, CDR1 is MDHEN, CDR2 SYDVKM. The CDR3 bases are TGTGCCAGCAGTTTCTTTCTGGCCAGGGTCTCTCTAAACTCTGGGGCCAACGTCCTGACTTTC. This sequence encodes CASSFFLARVSLNSGANVLTF.

V is TRBV11-2 and J is TRBJ1-2; 7 nucleotides line up with TRBD1. The J segment lost 3 bases and the V segment lost 3 bases, leaving 4 bases of the junction unmatched. CDR1 and CDR2 (germline): SGHAT, FQNNGV. CDR3 size: 14 residues. The CDR3 reads CASSFGRGDYGYTF. The CDR3 DNA follows: TGTGCCAGCAGCTTCGGCAGGGGGGACTATGGCTACACCTTC.

V usage is TRBV29-1 and J usage is TRBJ2-5; D remains ambiguous. Trimming left V 7 bases short and J 0 bases short, with 6 bases between. There are 11 residues in the CDR3. Per germline, CDR1 SQVTM and CDR2 ANQGSEA. CDR3 protein: CSASNQETQYF. The CDR3, as DNA: TGCAGCGCAAGCAACCAAGAGACCCAGTACTTC.

V gene TRBV6-5 combines with J gene TRBJ1-6; 8 positions match TRBD1. V gave up 5 bases and J gave up 7 bases; unmatched junction bases: 7. Germline lookup yields CDR1 MNHEY and CDR2 SVGAGI. This CDR3 is 15 amino acids long. The CDR3 DNA is TGTGCCAGCAGTAGAGAGGACAGGGAAAATTCACCCCTCCACTTT. Encoded protein: CASSREDRENSPLHF.

The CDR3 nucleotides read TGTGCCAGCAGCTTAACCCGGGGGGCCTACAATGAGCAGTTCTTC. This translates into CASSLTRGAYNEQFF. The chain has TRBV7-3 and TRBJ2-1; the match to TRBD2 covers 7 bases. V lost 0 bases, J lost 2 bases, and 1 base stayed unmatched. This CDR3 is 15 amino acids long. CDR1 and CDR2 (germline): SGHTA, FQGTGA.

This chain connects TRBV27 to TRBJ2-6; D gene ambiguous. V was clipped by 6 bases and J by 1 base, with 1 base between them. Germline V gene lookup returns CDR1 MNHEY and CDR2 SMNVEV (reference sequence). CDR3 length: 12 residues. CDR3 DNA: TGTGCCAGCAGGTCTGGGGCCAACGTCCTGACTTTC. Residues: CASRSGANVLTF.

The chain links TRBV27 to TRBJ2-7, with D tentatively TRBD2 (5 bases). Germline CDR1 reads MNHEY; CDR2 reads SMNVEV (reference sequence). The CDR3 is made up of 14 amino acids. Trimming removed 2 bases at V and 5 bases at J, with 13 bases between. This CDR3 reads CASSLRGQSNEQYF. CDR3 DNA sequence: TGTGCCAGCAGTTTAAGAGGGCAGTCCAACGAGCAGTACTTC.

The J gene is TRBJ2-3, the V gene TRBV5-4, with 9 bases identical to TRBD2. The CDR3 contains 15 residues. Germline CDR1 is SGHNT and CDR2 is YYREEE (reference sequence). After removal of 9 bases from V and 1 base from J, the junction contained 9 bases not matched to a gene. The CDR3 sequence: CAIGLAGAGTDTQYF. The CDR3 bases are TGTGCCATCGGTTTAGCGGGAGCCGGCACAGATACGCAGTATTTT.